This paragraph covers one T cell receptor beta chain sequence. Its antigen remains unidentified. Blood got drawn at baseline, again on cycle 4 day 1, and then on cycle 7 day 1. The J segment lost 5 bases and the V segment lost 8 bases, leaving 3 bases of the junction unmatched. Germline assignment: CDR1 ENHRY and CDR2 SYGVKD. This CDR3 comprises 12 residues. The sample belongs to a study of OX40 agonist ivuxolimab in advanced cancers. Study in general: With ivuxolimab, an agonistic anti-OX40 (CD134) antibody, patients were treated. Age averaged around 54 years (range 23 to 79), and 82.7% were male.

TCRdb's copy holds only in-frame clones and misses some; the assay was immunoSEQ multiplex PCR. The table includes some 60,000 clones, around 84% detected once. General observations from the study: Relative to CD4+ cells, CD8+ T cells on average had more expanded clones.

This chain connects TRBV10-3 to TRBJ2-4, with TRBD1 matching 7 bases. Sequencing used CD4+ or CD8+ T cells sorted from blood, obtained in a trial of the OX40 agonist ivuxolimab. This clonotype was sampled from an adult with an advanced solid tumor such as melanoma, head and neck, liver or kidney cancer. The CDR3 reads CAISGTENIQYF. The DNA of the CDR3 is TGTGCCATCTCCGGGACAGAAAACATTCAGTACTTC.